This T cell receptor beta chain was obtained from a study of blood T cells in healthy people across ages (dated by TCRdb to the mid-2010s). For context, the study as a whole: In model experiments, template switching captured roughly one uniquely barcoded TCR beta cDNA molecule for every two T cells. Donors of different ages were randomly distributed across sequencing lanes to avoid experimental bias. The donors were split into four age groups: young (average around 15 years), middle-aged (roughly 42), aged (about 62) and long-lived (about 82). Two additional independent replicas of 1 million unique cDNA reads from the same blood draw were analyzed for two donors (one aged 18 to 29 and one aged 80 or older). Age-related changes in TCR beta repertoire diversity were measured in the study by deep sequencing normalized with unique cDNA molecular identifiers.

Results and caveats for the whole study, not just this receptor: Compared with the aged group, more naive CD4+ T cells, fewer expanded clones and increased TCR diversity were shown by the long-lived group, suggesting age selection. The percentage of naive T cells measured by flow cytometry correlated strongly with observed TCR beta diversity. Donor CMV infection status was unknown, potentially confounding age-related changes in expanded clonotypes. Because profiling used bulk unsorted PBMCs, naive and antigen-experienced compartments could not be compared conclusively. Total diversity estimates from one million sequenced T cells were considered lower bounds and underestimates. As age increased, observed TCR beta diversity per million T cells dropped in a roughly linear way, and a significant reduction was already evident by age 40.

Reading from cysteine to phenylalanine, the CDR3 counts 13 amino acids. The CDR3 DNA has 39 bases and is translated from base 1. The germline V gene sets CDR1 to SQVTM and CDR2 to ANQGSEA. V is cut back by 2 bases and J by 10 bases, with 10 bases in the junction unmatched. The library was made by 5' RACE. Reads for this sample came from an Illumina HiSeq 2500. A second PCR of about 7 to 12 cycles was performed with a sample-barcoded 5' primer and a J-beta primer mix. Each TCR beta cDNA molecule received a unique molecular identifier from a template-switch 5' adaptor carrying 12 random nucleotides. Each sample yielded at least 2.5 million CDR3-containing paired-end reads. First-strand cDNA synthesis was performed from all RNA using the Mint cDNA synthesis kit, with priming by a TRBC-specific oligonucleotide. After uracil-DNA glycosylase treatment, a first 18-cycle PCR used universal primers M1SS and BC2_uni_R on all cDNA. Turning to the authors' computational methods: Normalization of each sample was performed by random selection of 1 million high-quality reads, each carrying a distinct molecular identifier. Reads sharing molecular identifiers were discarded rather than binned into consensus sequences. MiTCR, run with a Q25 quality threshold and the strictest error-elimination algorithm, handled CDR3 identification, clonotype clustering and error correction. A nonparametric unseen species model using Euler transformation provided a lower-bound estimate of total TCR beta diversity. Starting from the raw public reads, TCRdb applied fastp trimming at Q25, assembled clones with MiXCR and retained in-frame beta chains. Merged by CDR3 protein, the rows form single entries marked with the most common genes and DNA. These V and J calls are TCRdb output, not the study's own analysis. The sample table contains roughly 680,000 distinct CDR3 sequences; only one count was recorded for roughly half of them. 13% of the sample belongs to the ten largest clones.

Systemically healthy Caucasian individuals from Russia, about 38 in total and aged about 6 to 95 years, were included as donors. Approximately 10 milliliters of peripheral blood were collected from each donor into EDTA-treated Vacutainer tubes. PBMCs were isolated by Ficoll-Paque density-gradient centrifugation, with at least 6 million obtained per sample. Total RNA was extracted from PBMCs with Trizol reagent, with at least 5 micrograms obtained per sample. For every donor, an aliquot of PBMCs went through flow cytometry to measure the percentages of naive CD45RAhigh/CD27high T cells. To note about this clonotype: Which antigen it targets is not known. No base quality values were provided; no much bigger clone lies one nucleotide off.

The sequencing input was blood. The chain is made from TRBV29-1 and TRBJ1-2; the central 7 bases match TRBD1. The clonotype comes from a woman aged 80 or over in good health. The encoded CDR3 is CSVENRRGRDYTF. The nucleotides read TGCAGCGTTGAAAATCGTAGGGGGCGCGACTACACCTTC. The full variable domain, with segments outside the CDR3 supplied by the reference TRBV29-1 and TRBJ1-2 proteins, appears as SAVISQKPSRDICQRGTSLTIQCQVDSQVTMMFWYRQQPGQSLTLIATANQGSEATYESGFVIDKFPISRPNLTFSTLTVSNMSPEDSSIYLCSVENRRGRDYTFGSGTRLTVV.